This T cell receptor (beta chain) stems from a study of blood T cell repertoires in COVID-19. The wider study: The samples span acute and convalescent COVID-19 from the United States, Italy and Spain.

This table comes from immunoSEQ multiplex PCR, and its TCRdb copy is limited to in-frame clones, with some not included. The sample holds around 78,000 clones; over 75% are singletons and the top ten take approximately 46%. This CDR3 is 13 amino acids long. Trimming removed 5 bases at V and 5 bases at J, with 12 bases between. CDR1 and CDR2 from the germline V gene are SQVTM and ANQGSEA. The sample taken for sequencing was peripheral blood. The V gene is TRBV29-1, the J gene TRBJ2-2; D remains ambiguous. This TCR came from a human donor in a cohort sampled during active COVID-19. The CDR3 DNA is TGCAGCGTTTCCCAGTATGTGACCGGGGAGCTGTTTTTT. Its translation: CSVSQYVTGELFF.